This TCR beta chain emerged from a study of T cell repertoires in cytomegalovirus infection. Study summary: Signatures in public TCR beta sequences pointed to both CMV infection and matching HLA type. Study findings and constraints: Predominance within the ex vivo response was attributable to HLA-C-restricted CMV-specific TCR beta clonotypes. Cumulated frequencies of public TCR beta families served to identify carriers of CMV plus the relevant HLA.

This clonotype was observed at least ten times. Antigen unknown. V lost 2 bases and J 1 base, leaving 5 bases between the germline ends. The CDR3 contains 13 residues. TCRdb reprocessed the reads via MiXCR and lists one record per CDR3 protein. This table has 200,000 or so distinct CDR3 sequences, about 20% appearing once. The source of this sequence is a human donor in good health (CMV status not recorded). Some clones in this sample may be carry-over from other donors' samples. The sequencing input was PBMCs. The V call is TRBV12-3 or TRBV12-4, the J call TRBJ1-1; D is uncertain. CDR3 DNA sequence: TGTGCCAGCAGTTTAAAGCCGAACACTGAAGCTTTCTTT. Amino acid sequence: CASSLKPNTEAFF.